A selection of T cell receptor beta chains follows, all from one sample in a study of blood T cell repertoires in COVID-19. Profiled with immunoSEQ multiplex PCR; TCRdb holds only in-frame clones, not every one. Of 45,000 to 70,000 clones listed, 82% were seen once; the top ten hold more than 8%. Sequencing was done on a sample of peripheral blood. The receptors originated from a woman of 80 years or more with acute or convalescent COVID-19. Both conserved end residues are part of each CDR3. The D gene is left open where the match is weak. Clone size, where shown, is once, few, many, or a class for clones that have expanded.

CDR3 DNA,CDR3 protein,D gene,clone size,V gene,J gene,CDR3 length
TGTGCCAGCAGTGGACTAGCGGGAGGGAGCTCCTACAATGAGCAGTTCTTC,CASSGLAGGSSYNEQFF,TRBD2,-,TRBV2,TRBJ2-1,17
TGTGCCACCAGTGATCCTTGGCACACTGAAGCTTTCTTT,CATSDPWHTEAFF,-,-,TRBV24-1,TRBJ1-1,13
TGCGCCAGCAGTGGTCTAGCGGCGAACACCGGGGAGCTGTTTTTT,CASSGLAANTGELFF,TRBD2,once,TRBV10-1,TRBJ2-2,15
TGTGCCAGCAGCGACAAGACAGGGGGCGGTTCACCCCTCCACTTT,CASSDKTGGGSPLHF,TRBD1,-,TRBV9,TRBJ1-6,15
TGTGCCAGCAGCAGAACAGGTCTGGAGCAGTACTTC,CASSRTGLEQYF,-,-,TRBV11-3,TRBJ2-7,12
TGCGCCAGCAGCCAAAGGGGACAGGGGGACAATGAGCAGTTCTTC,CASSQRGQGDNEQFF,TRBD1,many,TRBV4-1,TRBJ2-1,15
TGCGCCAGCAGCTTGGCGGACATTCAGTACTTC,CASSLADIQYF,-,few,TRBV5-1,TRBJ2-4,11
TGTGCCAGCAGTTACGTCGGCGGAGGAAACACCATATATTTT,CASSYVGGGNTIYF,-,-,TRBV6-5,TRBJ1-3,14
TGTGCCAGTTCTACTGGAGCACGACAAGAGACCCAGTACTTC,CASSTGARQETQYF,-,-,TRBV19,TRBJ2-5,14
TGTGCCAGCAGAAAAGACAGGGGAAACACCATATATTTT,CASRKDRGNTIYF,-,-,TRBV12-3/TRBV12-4,TRBJ1-3,13
TGTGCCAGCAGCCAGGGACTAGCGGGAGGAGTCAACAATGAGCAGTTCTTC,CASSQGLAGGVNNEQFF,TRBD2,-,TRBV7-6,TRBJ2-1,17
TGTGCCAGCAGCCCGGGGGGGAGCTCCTACAATGAGCAGTTCTTC,CASSPGGSSYNEQFF,TRBD2,-,TRBV11-2,TRBJ2-1,15
TGTGCCAGCGGTATCGGGAGCCAAGAGACCCAGTACTTC,CASGIGSQETQYF,-,-,TRBV19,TRBJ2-5,13
TGTGCCGCAACCGGACAGGGGGGCTACACCTTC,CAATGQGGYTF,TRBD1,once,TRBV6-5,TRBJ1-2,11
TGTGCCAGCAGCTTCGCCGGGACAGACGAGACCCAGTACTTC,CASSFAGTDETQYF,TRBD1,-,TRBV13,TRBJ2-5,14
TGTGCCAGCAGCAAAGATGAGGCAGGGGGTAAAGAGGGACCCTACGAGCAGTACTTC,CASSKDEAGGKEGPYEQYF,-,-,TRBV21-1,TRBJ2-7,19
TGTGCCAGCACTATCCCCGGGACATTCACCGGGGAGCTGTTTTTT,CASTIPGTFTGELFF,-,-,TRBV6-5,TRBJ2-2,15
TGCGCCAGCAGGGATAGCGGGCCACCCTACAATGAGCAGTTCTTC,CASRDSGPPYNEQFF,TRBD2,once,TRBV5-1,TRBJ2-1,15
TGTGCCAGTGTCCGGGCAGGGCTCTCTGGAAACACCATATATTTT,CASVRAGLSGNTIYF,-,-,TRBV28,TRBJ1-3,15
TGTGCCATCAGTGCCTCCCCCGGTACAGGGAGCACTGAAGCTTTCTTT,CAISASPGTGSTEAFF,-,-,TRBV10-3,TRBJ1-1,16
TGTGCCAGCAGCGCTAGCGGGAGACTTGGAGAGACCCAGTACTTC,CASSASGRLGETQYF,TRBD2,-,TRBV9,TRBJ2-5,15
TGTGCCAGCAGCCAAGCAAGGGGCCGCGGACGTCCGGAGACCCAGTACTTC,CASSQARGRGRPETQYF,-,-,TRBV3-1/TRBV3-2,TRBJ2-5,17
TGTGCCAGCAGTTTATCCGTCAGGCTCTACAATGAGCAGTTCTTC,CASSLSVRLYNEQFF,-,-,TRBV27,TRBJ2-1,15
TGTGCCAGCAGCTTTCTAGCGGGGCACAGTGAGCAGTTCTTC,CASSFLAGHSEQFF,TRBD2,-,TRBV5-8,TRBJ2-1,14
TGTGCCAGCAGCAAAGTGGAGGAGGGAGGGGGGGATCAGCCCCAGCATTTT,CASSKVEEGGGDQPQHF,-,-,TRBV21-1,TRBJ1-5,17
TGTGCCAGCAGTCAGGGGGGCCTTCATCAGCCCCAGCATTTT,CASSQGGLHQPQHF,TRBD1,-,TRBV28,TRBJ1-5,14
TGTGCTAGTTTGCGGACAGGGGTAACCGGGGAGCTGTTTTTT,CASLRTGVTGELFF,TRBD1,-,TRBV12-5,TRBJ2-2,14
TGCGCCAGCAGCTTGAGGTTGCAGGGGAACACTGAAGCTTTCTTT,CASSLRLQGNTEAFF,-,-,TRBV5-1,TRBJ1-1,15
TGTGCCAGCTTTGACCGTGGACTAGCGGGAGGCTACGAGCAGTACTTC,CASFDRGLAGGYEQYF,TRBD2,-,TRBV5-4,TRBJ2-7,16
TGCGCCAGCAGCCCAGGGCAGGGGGTAGGAGGGGCCAACGTCCTGACTTTC,CASSPGQGVGGANVLTF,TRBD1,-,TRBV5-1,TRBJ2-6,17
TGCGCCAGCAGCTTTGGTACAGGGAGCTCCTACGAGCAGTACTTC,CASSFGTGSSYEQYF,-,-,TRBV5-1,TRBJ2-7,15
TGTGCCAGCAGCTTAGAGGCAGGGGGAAACTATGGCTACACCTTC,CASSLEAGGNYGYTF,TRBD1,-,TRBV7-8,TRBJ1-2,15
TGCGCCAGCAGCTTGACTCTCCCCACGGTTGGGGCTATCGGGAACACTGAAGCTTTCTTT,CASSLTLPTVGAIGNTEAFF,-,-,TRBV5-1,TRBJ1-1,20
TGTGCCAGCAGCCTTGGACAGGGGGCGAGGGAGACCCAGTACTTC,CASSLGQGARETQYF,TRBD1,-,TRBV3-1/TRBV3-2,TRBJ2-5,15
TGCGCCAGCAGCATAAGGACAGACATGAACACTGAAGCTTTCTTT,CASSIRTDMNTEAFF,-,-,TRBV5-1,TRBJ1-1,15
TGTGCCAGCAGCTTAGATGGGGGACTCTCTGGAAACACCATATATTTT,CASSLDGGLSGNTIYF,-,-,TRBV7-2,TRBJ1-3,16
TGCGCCAGCAGCCTGGACAGCTATAGCAATCAGCCCCAGCATTTT,CASSLDSYSNQPQHF,-,-,TRBV5-1,TRBJ1-5,15
TGTGCCAGCAGACTCGGACAGAATAGCAATCAGCCCCAGCATTTT,CASRLGQNSNQPQHF,-,-,TRBV7-6,TRBJ1-5,15
TGTGCCAGCCATACTCAGGGTTCGGGCACAGATACGCAGTATTTT,CASHTQGSGTDTQYF,-,-,TRBV28,TRBJ2-3,15
TGTGCCAGCAGCTTGGGAGGACGACCGATCGGGGTAGGCTATGGCTACACCTTC,CASSLGGRPIGVGYGYTF,-,-,TRBV5-5,TRBJ1-2,18
TGTGCCAGCAGCGAGGGACTAGCGGAACAAGATACGCAGTATTTT,CASSEGLAEQDTQYF,TRBD2,few,TRBV9,TRBJ2-3,15
TGTGCCAGCAGCGCCGGACTAGGTAACACCGGGGAGCTGTTTTTT,CASSAGLGNTGELFF,TRBD2,few,TRBV9,TRBJ2-2,15
TGTGCCAGCAAACTAGCGGGGGGGCGTTACAATGAGCAGTTCTTC,CASKLAGGRYNEQFF,TRBD2,-,TRBV2,TRBJ2-1,15
TGTGCCAGCACCCGCGGGACTAGCGGGAGGGTTGGCACAGATACGCAGTATTTT,CASTRGTSGRVGTDTQYF,TRBD2,-,TRBV5-8,TRBJ2-3,18
TGCGCCAGCAGCTTGGCCGGGGGTGGAGGCACAGATACGCAGTATTTT,CASSLAGGGGTDTQYF,-,-,TRBV5-1,TRBJ2-3,16
TGTGCCAGCAGCTCACAGGCGGCCGGGGAGCTGTTTTTT,CASSSQAAGELFF,-,-,TRBV11-2,TRBJ2-2,13
TGTGCCTGGAGTGTCGGACTAGCGGGAACGCGAGAGACCCAGTACTTC,CAWSVGLAGTRETQYF,TRBD2,-,TRBV30,TRBJ2-5,16
TGTGCCAGCAGCCTCCTCGGGACAGGCAATGAGCAGTTCTTC,CASSLLGTGNEQFF,TRBD1,-,TRBV7-6,TRBJ2-1,14
TGTGCCAGCAGTAGCGGTTACTACGAGCAGTACTTC,CASSSGYYEQYF,-,once,TRBV12-3/TRBV12-4,TRBJ2-7,12
TGTGCCAGCAGTTTGGGGCTTGCTCGGTTCTTC,CASSLGLARFF,-,-,TRBV28,TRBJ2-1,11
TGTGCCATCCAGCGGGGGCCAAACAATGAGCAGTTCTTC,CAIQRGPNNEQFF,TRBD2,-,TRBV5-4,TRBJ2-1,13
TGTGCCACCAGTGCTAAACAGGAACCGAACACCGGGGAGCTGTTTTTT,CATSAKQEPNTGELFF,-,once,TRBV24-1,TRBJ2-2,16
TGTGCCAGCAGCGTGAATACAGTTGGGACAGATACGCAGTATTTT,CASSVNTVGTDTQYF,-,-,TRBV9,TRBJ2-3,15
TGTGCCAGCAGCGGAGCACCGAAAGGAGGTCTCGAGCAGTACTTC,CASSGAPKGGLEQYF,-,-,TRBV7-9,TRBJ2-7,15
TGTGCCAGCAGCTTGGATCACTCGGCTGAAGCTTTCTTT,CASSLDHSAEAFF,-,once,TRBV5-6,TRBJ1-1,13
TGTGCCACCAGTGATTTGGGACAGGGATTGAGCACAGATACGCAGTATTTT,CATSDLGQGLSTDTQYF,TRBD1,-,TRBV24-1,TRBJ2-3,17